This entry concerns a single T cell receptor (beta chain). Its specificity is not known. The whole isolated RNA underwent reverse transcription, so sequencing captured expressed TCRB transcripts. Repertoires were generated with immunoSEQ multiplex PCR, while TCRdb's copy carries only in-frame clones and drops some. The sample contains 60,000 to 75,000 clones, roughly 60% of which appear only once. This specimen comes from a study of beta chain features in type 1 diabetes. As for the study in general: In age, gender and cell yields, patients were similar to healthy donors. Study findings and constraints: In cDNA sequencing, cells with high TCR expression could be over-represented. VDJ junctions in type 1 diabetes patients carried more deletions and fewer insertions.

The ends lost 7 bases at V and 2 bases at J; junction bases unmatched: 9. The CDR3 length is 15 residues. CDR1 is SNHLY and CDR2 is FYNNEI in the germline V gene. Cell sorting via CD45RO/CCR7/CD25/CD127/CD95/CD27 was performed to obtain CD4+ naive, central memory, regulatory and stem cell-like memory cells. The sequence was collected from a young woman in good health. Sequencing input: Tregs from blood. The rearrangement links TRBV2 to TRBJ2-7, with TRBD2 identical over 9 bases. The CDR3 reads CASTGGSGGPYEQYF. CDR3 bases: TGTGCCAGCACCGGAGGGAGCGGGGGGCCCTACGAGCAGTACTTC.